A selection of T cell receptor beta chains follows, all from one sample in a study of T-cell memory formation after mild COVID-19. Each CDR3 protein is one row after TCRdb ran MiXCR on the 5' RACE reads. The data contain fewer than 95,000 distinct CDR3 sequences, more than 10% of them singletons. Specimen: PBMCs or a T cell subset sorted from them (not recorded which). These receptor sequences come from an adult woman who had mild COVID-19 (a few samples of this study predate the infection). Cell type and time point are not known. Both conserved end residues are part of each CDR3. Each record gives: J gene, clone size, V gene, D gene, CDR3 protein. A D gene is named only where the DNA matches it firmly. Not all rows give a size; the values are once, few, many and, for expanded clones, a class.

J: TRBJ2-7; size: few; V: TRBV6-5; D: TRBD1; CDR3: CASLPWTGSSYEQYF
J: TRBJ2-2; size: -; V: TRBV7-6; D: -; CDR3: CASSTIADGHTGELFF
J: TRBJ2-7; size: -; V: TRBV12-3/TRBV12-4; D: -; CDR3: CATVESVYEQYF
J: TRBJ2-1; size: -; V: TRBV9; D: TRBD2; CDR3: CASSASGVPNEQFF
J: TRBJ1-1; size: few; V: TRBV14; D: -; CDR3: CASSQNSYAEAFF
J: TRBJ1-2; size: -; V: TRBV7-8; D: -; CDR3: CASSFPGPGANYGYTF
J: TRBJ1-5; size: -; V: TRBV20-1; D: -; CDR3: CSARDQAVSNQPQHF
J: TRBJ2-7; size: few; V: TRBV3-1; D: -; CDR3: CASSQGSYVAYEQYF
J: TRBJ1-2; size: -; V: TRBV7-9; D: TRBD1; CDR3: CASDLIGGQALF
J: TRBJ2-1; size: -; V: TRBV14; D: TRBD1; CDR3: CASSQDPNRDRDEQFF
J: TRBJ2-3; size: few; V: TRBV11-2; D: TRBD1; CDR3: CASSPGTGPRQAQYF
J: TRBJ1-2; size: few; V: TRBV12-3/TRBV12-4; D: -; CDR3: CATMMASAWSGYTF
J: TRBJ1-2; size: -; V: TRBV20-1; D: -; CDR3: CSAGRLRPYGYTF
J: TRBJ2-7; size: many; V: TRBV20-1; D: -; CDR3: CSARGGSYEQYF
J: TRBJ2-1; size: few; V: TRBV29-1; D: -; CDR3: CSVLGTNNNEQFF
J: TRBJ2-3; size: few; V: TRBV24-1; D: TRBD1; CDR3: CATSGDRVTDTQYF
J: TRBJ2-5; size: few; V: TRBV5-1; D: -; CDR3: CASSRGTTSAETQYF
J: TRBJ1-2; size: -; V: TRBV29-1; D: TRBD1; CDR3: CSVEGPTGAGYGYTF
J: TRBJ2-5; size: many; V: TRBV7-8; D: TRBD1; CDR3: CASSTWTGGVETQYF
J: TRBJ2-1; size: few; V: TRBV4-2; D: -; CDR3: CASRQVGEQFF
J: TRBJ2-5; size: few; V: TRBV12-3/TRBV12-4; D: TRBD2; CDR3: CASIVSGEETQYF
J: TRBJ2-2; size: few; V: TRBV19; D: TRBD1; CDR3: CASIMGTGNTGELFF
J: TRBJ2-3; size: few; V: TRBV29-1; D: -; CDR3: CSVKQGAQTDTQYF